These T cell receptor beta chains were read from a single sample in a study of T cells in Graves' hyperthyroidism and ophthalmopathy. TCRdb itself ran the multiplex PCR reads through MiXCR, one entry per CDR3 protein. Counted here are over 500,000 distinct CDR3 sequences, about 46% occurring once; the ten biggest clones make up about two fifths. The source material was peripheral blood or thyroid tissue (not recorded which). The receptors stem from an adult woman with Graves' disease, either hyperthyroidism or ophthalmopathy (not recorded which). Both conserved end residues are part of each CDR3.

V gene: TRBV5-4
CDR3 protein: CASSYTSAETQYF

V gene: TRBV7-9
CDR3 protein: CASSQGISQGNQPQHF

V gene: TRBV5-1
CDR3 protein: CASSLEPSSEQYF

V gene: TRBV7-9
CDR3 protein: CASSFIAGVHTGELFF

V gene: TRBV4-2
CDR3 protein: CASSPFSYEQYF

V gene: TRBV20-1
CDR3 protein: CSARGGAQHF

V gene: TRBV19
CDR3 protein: CAGSMVGNQPQHF

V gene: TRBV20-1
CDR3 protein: CSARGGKHGGASSGNTIYF

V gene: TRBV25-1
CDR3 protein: CARTGQASGSPLHF

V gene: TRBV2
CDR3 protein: CASDIANYGYTF

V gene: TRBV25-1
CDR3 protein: CASSRMGGGVHTEAFF

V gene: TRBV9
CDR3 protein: CASSVYDRTHSGNTIYF

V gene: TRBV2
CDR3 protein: CASSRDSGREQYF

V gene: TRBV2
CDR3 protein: CASSESRGLFF

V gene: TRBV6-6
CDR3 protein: CASSLGDYEQYF

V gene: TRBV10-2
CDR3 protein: CASKQGADYGYTF

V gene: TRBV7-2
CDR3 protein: CASSAGLAGVTSYEQYF

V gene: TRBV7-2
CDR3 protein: CAARNLGASGAYNSPLHF

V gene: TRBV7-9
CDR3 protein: CASSSPGGYRNTEAFF

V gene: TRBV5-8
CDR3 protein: CASSLLTGGPETQYF

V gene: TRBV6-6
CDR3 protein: CASRPVDGRNTEAFF

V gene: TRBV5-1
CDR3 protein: CASSHRAGTGELFF

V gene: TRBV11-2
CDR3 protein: CASSLVWGRTGANVLTF

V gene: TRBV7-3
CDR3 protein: CASSLRNERELFF

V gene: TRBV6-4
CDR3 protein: CATITGGNQPQHF

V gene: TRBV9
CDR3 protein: CASSVAGTPTYEQYF

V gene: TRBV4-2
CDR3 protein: CASSPGTGRGDSNQPQHF

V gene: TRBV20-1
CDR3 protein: CSASRTGGADGYTF

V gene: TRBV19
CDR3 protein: CASSPEANYGANEKLFF

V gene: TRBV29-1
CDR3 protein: CSALNLGVSETQYF

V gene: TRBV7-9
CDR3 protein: CASSLGAGGETQYF

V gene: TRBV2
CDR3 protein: CASSGGINTGELFF

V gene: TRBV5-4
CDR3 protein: CASSLGGTNTEAFF

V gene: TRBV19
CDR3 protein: CASSIGLDYEQYF

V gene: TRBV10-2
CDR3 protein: CASTNRGGETYEQYF

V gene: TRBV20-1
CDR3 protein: CSATSGSSGANVLTF

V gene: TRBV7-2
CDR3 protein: CASTAGGVGTEAFF